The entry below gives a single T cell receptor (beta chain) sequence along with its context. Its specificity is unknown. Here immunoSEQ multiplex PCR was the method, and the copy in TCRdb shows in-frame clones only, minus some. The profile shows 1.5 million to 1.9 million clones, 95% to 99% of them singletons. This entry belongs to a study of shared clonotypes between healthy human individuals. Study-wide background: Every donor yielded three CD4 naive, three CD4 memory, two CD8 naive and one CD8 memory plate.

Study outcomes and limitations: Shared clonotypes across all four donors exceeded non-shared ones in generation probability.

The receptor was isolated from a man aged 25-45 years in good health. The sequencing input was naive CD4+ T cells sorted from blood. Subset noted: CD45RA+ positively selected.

CDR3 nucleotides: TGCAGCGTTGAAGAGGGGCTAGCGGGCCAGGGGTTTTACAATGAGCAGTTCTTC. As protein: CSVEEGLAGQGFYNEQFF. V is TRBV29-1 and J is TRBJ2-1; 8 bases map to TRBD2. The CDR3 contains 18 residues. Trimming took 0 bases from V and 4 from J; bases not matched to a gene: 14. Germline CDR1 and CDR2: SQVTM and ANQGSEA.